These T cell receptor beta chains were read from a single sample in a study of molecular identifiers for immune sequencing clone quantification. Each CDR3 protein is one row after TCRdb ran MiXCR on the PCR reads. The sample records around 480,000 distinct CDR3 sequences, about 25% being singletons. The sequencing input was naive CD8+ T cells from blood, with Jurkat cell RNA spiked in. The receptors come from a human donor in good health. Some libraries in this study had Jurkat cell RNA spiked in. Each CDR3 is given with its conserved first and last residue. The order of the fields is clone size, V gene, J gene, CDR3 length, D gene, CDR3 protein, CDR3 DNA. The D gene is left open where the match is weak. Expanded clones are given a class, and other clones once, few, many or no size at all.

>-|TRBV7-9|TRBJ2-1|12|TRBD1
CASSFRDRVVFF
TGTGCCAGCAGCTTCAGGGACAGGGTCGTGTTCTTC
>few|TRBV20-1|TRBJ2-3|16|TRBD2
CSARFSGLAGPDTQYF
TGCAGTGCTAGATTCTCCGGACTAGCGGGTCCGGATACGCAGTATTTT
>-|TRBV18|TRBJ1-2|15|-
CASSPPDRDHYGYTF
TGTGCCAGCTCACCACCGGACAGAGATCACTATGGCTACACCTTC
>many|TRBV4-3|TRBJ2-6|16|-
CASSLEQRSGANVLTF
TGCGCCAGCAGCCTAGAACAGCGCTCTGGGGCCAACGTCCTGACTTTC
>-|TRBV7-6|TRBJ2-5|13|TRBD2
CASRPAGSETQYF
TGTGCCAGCAGACCAGCGGGAAGCGAGACCCAGTACTTC
>many|TRBV6-6|TRBJ2-1|14|TRBD2
CASSYQLARDEQFF
TGTGCCAGCAGTTACCAACTAGCGAGGGATGAGCAGTTCTTC
>-|TRBV5-1|TRBJ2-7|15|-
CASSLSRAATYEQYF
TGCGCCAGCAGCTTAAGTAGGGCAGCAACCTACGAGCAGTACTTC
>many|TRBV7-2|TRBJ2-1|12|-
CASSLAWDEQFF
TGTGCCAGCAGCTTAGCTTGGGATGAGCAGTTCTTC
>many|TRBV12-3/TRBV12-4|TRBJ2-5|11|-
CASSDKETQYF
TGTGCCAGCAGTGATAAAGAGACCCAGTACTTC
>many|TRBV5-1|TRBJ2-7|14|-
CASSLGQGLNEQYF
TGCGCCAGCAGCTTGGGGCAGGGGTTAAACGAGCAGTACTTC
>few|TRBV9|TRBJ1-2|15|-
CASSVGDSQGYGYTF
TGTGCCAGCAGCGTAGGAGATAGCCAGGGCTATGGCTACACCTTC
>-|TRBV7-8|TRBJ1-6|14|TRBD1
CASSDRGSNSPLHF
TGTGCCAGCAGCGACAGGGGATCTAATTCACCCCTCCACTTT
>few|TRBV4-3|TRBJ1-5|16|-
CASSQDAAGREQPQHF
TGCGCCAGCAGCCAAGATGCGGCGGGGCGCGAACAGCCCCAGCATTTT
>-|TRBV6-4|TRBJ1-4|15|TRBD1
CASSLTSGTGEKLFF
TGTGCCAGCAGTTTAACTTCCGGGACAGGAGAAAAACTGTTTTTT
>-|TRBV20-1|TRBJ2-5|14|TRBD1
CSAEDRGLQGTQYF
TGCAGTGCTGAGGACAGGGGCCTCCAAGGGACCCAGTACTTC
>-|TRBV6-6|TRBJ1-6|13|-
CASSGQWWFPLHF
TGTGCCAGCAGTGGACAGTGGTGGTTCCCCCTCCACTTT
>few|TRBV28|TRBJ2-4|17|-
CASSSELVGQRKNIQYF
TGTGCCAGCAGTTCCGAATTGGTAGGACAGCGAAAAAACATTCAGTACTTC
>many|TRBV4-1|TRBJ1-1|14|TRBD1
CASSQHTGGTEAFF
TGCGCCAGCAGCCAACATACAGGGGGCACTGAAGCTTTCTTT
>-|TRBV19|TRBJ2-1|16|-
CASSRTTYSSYNEQFF
TGTGCCAGTAGTAGGACTACCTACAGCTCCTACAATGAGCAGTTCTTC
>once|TRBV4-2|TRBJ2-7|16|-
CASSQELRRPDDEQYF
TGTGCCAGCAGCCAAGAGTTGCGACGGCCAGATGACGAGCAGTACTTC
>-|TRBV20-1|TRBJ1-6|16|-
CSAVRWTLEGNSPLHF
TGCAGTGCCGTTCGTTGGACGCTGGAGGGGAATTCACCCCTCCACTTT
>once|TRBV6-2/TRBV6-3|TRBJ2-5|14|TRBD2
CASNLSGSQETQYF
TGTGCCAGCAACCTTAGCGGGAGCCAAGAGACCCAGTACTTC
>-|TRBV7-9|TRBJ1-4|11|-
CASSQTSGLFF
TGTGCCAGCAGCCAAACATCAGGACTGTTTTTT
>few|TRBV27|TRBJ2-1|18|TRBD2
CASSPEGPRLAGNNEQFF
TGTGCCAGCAGCCCCGAAGGGCCCCGACTAGCGGGAAACAATGAGCAGTTCTTC
>-|TRBV5-6|TRBJ2-3|13|-
CASSLWGSDTQYF
TGTGCCAGCAGCTTGTGGGGGTCAGATACGCAGTATTTT
>many|TRBV29-1|TRBJ2-3|17|TRBD2
CSVYPGTSGRVTDTQYF
TGCAGCGTTTATCCCGGGACTAGCGGGAGGGTTACAGATACGCAGTATTTT
>few|TRBV11-2|TRBJ2-2|14|-
CAHPAISSAGELFF
TGTGCCCACCCGGCTATATCCTCCGCCGGGGAGCTGTTTTTT
>many|TRBV29-1|TRBJ1-3|15|-
CSGGGSDSSGNTIYF
TGCAGCGGGGGTGGAAGTGATAGCTCTGGAAACACCATATATTTT
>few|TRBV6-2/TRBV6-3|TRBJ2-7|13|-
CASTQRVLDEQYF
TGTGCCAGCACCCAAAGGGTTCTGGACGAGCAGTACTTC
>many|TRBV6-5|TRBJ1-5|14|-
CASSLDSSNQPQHF
TGCGCCAGCAGCTTGGACAGTAGCAATCAGCCCCAGCATTTT
>many|TRBV7-6|TRBJ2-5|15|TRBD2
CASSSGLAGVETQYF
TGTGCCAGCAGCTCGGGACTAGCGGGGGTAGAGACCCAGTACTTC
>many|TRBV6-2/TRBV6-3|TRBJ2-2|16|TRBD2
CASSPGLAGPHGELFF
TGTGCCAGCAGCCCGGGACTAGCGGGACCTCACGGGGAGCTGTTTTTT
>many|TRBV12-3/TRBV12-4|TRBJ2-6|16|TRBD1
CATGGPSPSGANVLTF
TGTGCGACAGGGGGCCCGTCGCCGTCTGGGGCCAACGTCCTGACTTTC
>many|TRBV2|TRBJ2-5|13|-
CASIDSFIETQYF
TGTGCCAGCATCGACAGCTTCATTGAGACCCAGTACTTC
>many|TRBV7-6|TRBJ1-1|14|-
CASSLGRWNTEAFF
TGTGCCAGCAGCTTAGGGAGGTGGAACACTGAAGCTTTCTTT
>many|TRBV6-2/TRBV6-3|TRBJ1-1|14|-
CASSYRSGGTEAFF
TGTGCCAGCAGTTATCGGTCGGGGGGGACTGAAGCTTTCTTT
>few|TRBV6-5|TRBJ1-1|15|-
CASSYNSRLNTEAFF
TGTGCCAGCAGTTATAACAGTCGATTGAACACTGAAGCTTTCTTT
>-|TRBV27|TRBJ2-7|11|-
CASIRGHEQYF
TGTGCCAGCATTAGGGGACACGAGCAGTACTTC
>few|TRBV13|TRBJ2-1|15|TRBD2
CASSLGLATYNEQFF
TGTGCCAGCAGCTTAGGACTAGCGACCTACAATGAGCAGTTCTTC
>-|TRBV11-2|TRBJ2-4|17|TRBD2
CASSLELAGVGLNTQYF
TGTGCCAGCAGCTTAGAACTAGCGGGAGTGGGCCTAAACACTCAGTACTTC
>-|TRBV28|TRBJ2-3|14|-
CASLDLPSTDTQYF
TGTGCCAGTTTGGACTTGCCCAGCACAGATACGCAGTATTTT
>-|TRBV15|TRBJ1-5|16|-
CATSRAWTEYNQPQHF
TGTGCCACCAGCAGAGCTTGGACAGAGTACAATCAGCCCCAGCATTTT
>few|TRBV6-2/TRBV6-3|TRBJ2-5|18|-
CASSYRFEGRFWGETQYF
TGTGCCAGCAGTTACCGATTTGAGGGCAGATTCTGGGGAGAGACCCAGTACTTC
>-|TRBV6-2/TRBV6-3|TRBJ2-7|11|-
CASSYFFEQYF
TGTGCCAGCAGTTACTTCTTCGAGCAGTACTTC
>-|TRBV27|TRBJ1-2|15|TRBD1
CASSRGDGADYGYTF
TGTGCCAGCAGCAGGGGGGACGGGGCAGACTATGGCTACACCTTC
>few|TRBV30|TRBJ1-1|13|-
CAWRVQGSTEAFF
TGTGCCTGGAGGGTCCAGGGTAGCACTGAAGCTTTCTTT